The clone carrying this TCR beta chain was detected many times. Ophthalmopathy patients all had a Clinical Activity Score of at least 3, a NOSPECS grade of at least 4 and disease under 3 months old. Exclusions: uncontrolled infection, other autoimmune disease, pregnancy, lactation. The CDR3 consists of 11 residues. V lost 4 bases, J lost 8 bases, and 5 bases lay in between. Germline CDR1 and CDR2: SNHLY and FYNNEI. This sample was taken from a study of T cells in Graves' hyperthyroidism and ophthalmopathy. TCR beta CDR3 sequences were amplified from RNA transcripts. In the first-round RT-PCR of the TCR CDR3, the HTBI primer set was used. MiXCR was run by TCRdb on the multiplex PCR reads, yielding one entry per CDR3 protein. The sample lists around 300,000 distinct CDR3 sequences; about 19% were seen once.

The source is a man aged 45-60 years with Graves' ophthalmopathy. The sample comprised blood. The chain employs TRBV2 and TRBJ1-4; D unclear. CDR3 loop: CASSVREKLFF. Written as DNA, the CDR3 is TGTGCCAGCAGTGTGAGAGAAAAACTGTTTTTT.